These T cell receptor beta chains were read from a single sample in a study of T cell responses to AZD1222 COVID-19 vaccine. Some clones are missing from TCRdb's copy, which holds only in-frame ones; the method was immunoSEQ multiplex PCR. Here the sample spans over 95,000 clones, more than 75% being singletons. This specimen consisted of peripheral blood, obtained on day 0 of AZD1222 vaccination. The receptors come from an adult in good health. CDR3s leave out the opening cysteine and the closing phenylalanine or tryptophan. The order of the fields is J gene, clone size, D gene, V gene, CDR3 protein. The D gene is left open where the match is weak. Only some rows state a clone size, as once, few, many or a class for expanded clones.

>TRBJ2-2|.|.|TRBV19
ASSLTPGPGELF
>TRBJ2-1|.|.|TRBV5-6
ASSRAHEQF
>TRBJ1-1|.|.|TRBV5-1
ASSLVGVGAF
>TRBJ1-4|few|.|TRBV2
ASRATFKPGLF
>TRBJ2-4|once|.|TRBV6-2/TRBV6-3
ASSYGARTKNIQY
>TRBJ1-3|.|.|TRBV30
AWSLGMGSGNTIY
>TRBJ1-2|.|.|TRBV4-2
ASSQDVVSYGYT
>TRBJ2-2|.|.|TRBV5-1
ASSPKGIPNTGELF
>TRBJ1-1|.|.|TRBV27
ASSFLGTEAF
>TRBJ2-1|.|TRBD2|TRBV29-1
SAKGLAGTYNEQF
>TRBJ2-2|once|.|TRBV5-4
ASSLDPGRHTGELF
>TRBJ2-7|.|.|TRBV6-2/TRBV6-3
ASSYRIVVEQY
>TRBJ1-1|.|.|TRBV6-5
ASSYGVRAEAF
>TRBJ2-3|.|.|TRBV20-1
SASSRAETSTDTQY
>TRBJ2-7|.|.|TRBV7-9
ASSLGQGGYEQY
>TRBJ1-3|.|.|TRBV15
ATSRGGSSEGGNTIY
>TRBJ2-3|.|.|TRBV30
AWTLGGTTDTQY
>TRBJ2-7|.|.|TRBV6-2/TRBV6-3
ASSSGIQSSYEQY
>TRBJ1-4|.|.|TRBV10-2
ASSDWGRSNEKLF
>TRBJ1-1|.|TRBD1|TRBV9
ASSRGTGRTEAF
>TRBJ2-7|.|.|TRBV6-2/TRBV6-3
ASSYSSEQY
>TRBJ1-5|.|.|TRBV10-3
AIMGHSNQPQH
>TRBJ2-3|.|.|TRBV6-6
ASSYREPDTQY
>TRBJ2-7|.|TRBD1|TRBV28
ASRYRGYLEGEQY
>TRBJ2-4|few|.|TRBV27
ASGQGIKNIQY
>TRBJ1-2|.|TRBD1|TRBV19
ASTRWTGGNGYT
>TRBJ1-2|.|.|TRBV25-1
ASSRTFYYGYT
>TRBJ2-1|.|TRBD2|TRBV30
AGTSGVNEQF
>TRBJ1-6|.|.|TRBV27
ASRVLQGNSPLH
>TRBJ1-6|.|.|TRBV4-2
ASSRALLDGPLH
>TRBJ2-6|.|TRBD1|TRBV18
ASSPVWTGGSGANVLT
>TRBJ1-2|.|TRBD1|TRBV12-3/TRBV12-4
ASSRRQGGYT
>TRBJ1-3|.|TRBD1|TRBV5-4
ASSTPGTGAGNTIY
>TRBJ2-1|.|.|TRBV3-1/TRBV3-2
ASSFSYNEQF
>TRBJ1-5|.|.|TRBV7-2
ASSLVVTDNQPQH
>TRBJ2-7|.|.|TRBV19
ASSSFEGSTYEQY
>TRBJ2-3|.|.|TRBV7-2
ASSPEWGSTDTQY
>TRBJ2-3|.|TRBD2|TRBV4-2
ASSQTSARTDTQY
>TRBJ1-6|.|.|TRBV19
ASSTLDRDNSPLH
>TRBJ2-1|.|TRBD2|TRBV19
ASSALTSGSIFNEQF
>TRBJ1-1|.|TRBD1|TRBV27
ASSPFGQGGTEAF
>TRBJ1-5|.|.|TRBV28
ASSPPGNQPQH
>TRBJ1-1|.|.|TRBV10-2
ASSESTSRHTEAF
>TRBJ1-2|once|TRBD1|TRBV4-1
ASSHPSGQGAGGYT
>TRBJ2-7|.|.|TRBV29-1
STLAGSSYEQY
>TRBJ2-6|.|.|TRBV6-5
AGNSGANVLT
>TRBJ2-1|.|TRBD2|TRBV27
ASLRASGSYEQF
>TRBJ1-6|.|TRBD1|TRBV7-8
ASSLQGVNSPLH